The 6 T cell receptor beta chains below were found in one sample sequenced in a study of blood T cell repertoires in COVID-19. Assay used: immunoSEQ multiplex PCR; TCRdb lists only in-frame clones, some missing. The repertoire consists of about 210,000 clones, with about 86% occurring once and the leading ten covering 5.5% to 8%. The source material was peripheral blood. Receptor source: a man aged 60 to 69 who had recovered from COVID-19.

V is TRBV6-4 and J is TRBJ2-2; unclear D gene. V was trimmed by 8 bases and J by 7 bases, leaving 14 bases between them. The CDR3 spans 13 residues. Germline assignment: CDR1 MRHNA and CDR2 SNTAGT. The DNA for the CDR3 is TGTGCCAGCCGCCCCGATCGCTACGGGGAGCTGTTTTTT. Amino acid sequence: CASRPDRYGELFF.

The chain combines TRBV19 with TRBJ2-3, with a possible D match to TRBD2 (7 bases). With 5 bases removed from V and 9 bases from J, the gap between germline ends came to 21 bases. CDR3 length: 15 residues. Germline V gene sequence: CDR1 LNHDA, CDR2 SQIVND (reference sequence). Here the CDR3 reads CASSLGGGGRGTQYF. CDR3 nucleotides: TGTGCCAGTAGTCTCGGGGGCGGGGGCCGGGGAACGCAGTATTTT.

The chain is built from TRBV19 and TRBJ2-2; D is perhaps TRBD2 (6 bases). In germline, CDR1 is LNHDA, CDR2 SQIVND (reference sequence). CDR3 length: 15 amino acids. Trimming cost V 5 bases and J 1 base, with 11 bases left between them. The chain's CDR3 is CASSLRRGNTGELFF. CDR3 nucleotide sequence: TGTGCCAGTAGTCTACGGCGGGGGAACACCGGGGAGCTGTTTTTT.

This clone has just a few counts. The chain carries TRBV10-3 and TRBJ1-1, with unresolved D. Germline CDR1 is ENHRY and CDR2 is SYGVKD. V was trimmed by 3 bases and J by 1 base, leaving 9 bases between them. The CDR3 totals 14 residues. This CDR3 reads CAISEKAQNTEAFF. The DNA of the CDR3 is TGTGCCATCAGTGAAAAAGCTCAGAACACTGAAGCTTTCTTT.

V gene TRBV5-8 combines with J gene TRBJ1-5; tentatively, D is TRBD1 (5 bases). Germline values: CDR1 SGHTS, CDR2 YDEGEE. CDR3 length: 16 amino acids. V was clipped by 4 bases and J by 3 bases, with 17 bases between them. The CDR3 nucleotides read TGTGCCAGCAGCGCCCCAGGGCGGGGCGACAATCAGCCCCAGCATTTT. It yields the protein CASSAPGRGDNQPQHF.

Remarks on this clone: Different DNA sequences within this sample yield the same CDR3. This rearrangement joins TRBV9 to TRBJ2-7; 11 bases line up with TRBD2. The CDR3 extends over 14 amino acids. V lost 2 bases and J lost 4; bases outside the gene matches: 2. Germline CDR1 SGDLS, CDR2 YYNGEE. CDR3 sequence reads: CASSVGTSGYEQYF. CDR3 in DNA: TGTGCCAGCAGCGTGGGGACTAGCGGTTACGAGCAGTACTTC.